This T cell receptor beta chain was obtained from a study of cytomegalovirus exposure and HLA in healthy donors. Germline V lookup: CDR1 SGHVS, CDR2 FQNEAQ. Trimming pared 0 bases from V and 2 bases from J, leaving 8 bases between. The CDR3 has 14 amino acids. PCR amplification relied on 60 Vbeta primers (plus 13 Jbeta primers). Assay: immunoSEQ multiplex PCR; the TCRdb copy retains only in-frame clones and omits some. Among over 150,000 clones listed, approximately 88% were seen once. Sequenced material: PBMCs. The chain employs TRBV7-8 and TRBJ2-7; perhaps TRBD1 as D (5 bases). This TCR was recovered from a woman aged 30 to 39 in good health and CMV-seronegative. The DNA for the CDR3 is TGTGCCAGCAGCTTAGCGGGGCAGGCCTACGAGCAGTACTTC. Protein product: CASSLAGQAYEQYF.